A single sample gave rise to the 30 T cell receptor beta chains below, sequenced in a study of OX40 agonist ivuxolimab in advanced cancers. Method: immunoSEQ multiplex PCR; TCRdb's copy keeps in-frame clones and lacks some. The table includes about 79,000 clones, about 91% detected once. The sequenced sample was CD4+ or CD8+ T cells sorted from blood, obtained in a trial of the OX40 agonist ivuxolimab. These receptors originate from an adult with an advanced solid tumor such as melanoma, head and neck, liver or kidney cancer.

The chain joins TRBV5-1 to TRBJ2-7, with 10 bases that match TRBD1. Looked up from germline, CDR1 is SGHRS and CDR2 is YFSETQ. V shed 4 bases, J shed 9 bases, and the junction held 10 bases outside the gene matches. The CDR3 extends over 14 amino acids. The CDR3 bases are TGCGCCAGCAGCCCCTGGACAGGGGGGGTAATGCAGTACTTC. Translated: CASSPWTGGVMQYF. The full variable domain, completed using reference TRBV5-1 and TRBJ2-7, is KAGVTQTPRYLIKTRGQQVTLSCSPISGHRSVSWYQQTPGQGLQFLFEYFSETQRNKGNFPGRFSGRQFSNSRSEMNVSTLELGDSALYLCASSPWTGGVMQYFGPGTRLTVT.

CDR3 sequence: CAISESEGKYGYTF. The CDR3 DNA sequence: TGTGCCATCAGTGAGTCAGAGGGTAAATATGGCTACACCTTC. The chain links TRBV10-3 to TRBJ1-2; D call uncertain. This CDR3 is built from 14 residues. The V gene's germline CDR1 is ENHRY and CDR2 SYGVKD. V dropped 0 bases and J dropped 5 bases, with 10 bases sitting between them.

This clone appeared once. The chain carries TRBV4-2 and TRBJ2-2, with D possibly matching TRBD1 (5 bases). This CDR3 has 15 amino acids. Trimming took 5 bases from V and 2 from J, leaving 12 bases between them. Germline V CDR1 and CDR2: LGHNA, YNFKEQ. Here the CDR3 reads CASSFRQTNTGELFF. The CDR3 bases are TGTGCCAGCAGCTTTAGACAGACCAACACCGGGGAGCTGTTTTTT.

The CDR3 here is CAWKGSSRAQYF. In DNA form, the CDR3 reads TGTGCCTGGAAGGGGTCAAGTCGGGCGCAGTACTTC. The chain uses TRBV30 and TRBJ2-7, with D possibly matching TRBD1 (5 bases). V dropped 4 bases and J dropped 9 bases, with 16 bases sitting between them. The germline CDR1 and CDR2 sequences are GTSNPN and SVGIG (reference sequence). This CDR3 comprises 12 residues.

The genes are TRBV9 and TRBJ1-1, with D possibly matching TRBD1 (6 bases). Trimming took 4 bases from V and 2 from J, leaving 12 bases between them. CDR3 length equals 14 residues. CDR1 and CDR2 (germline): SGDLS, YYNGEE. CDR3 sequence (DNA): TGTGCCAGCAGCACCCGGACAGCCAACACTGAAGCTTTCTTT. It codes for CASSTRTANTEAFF.

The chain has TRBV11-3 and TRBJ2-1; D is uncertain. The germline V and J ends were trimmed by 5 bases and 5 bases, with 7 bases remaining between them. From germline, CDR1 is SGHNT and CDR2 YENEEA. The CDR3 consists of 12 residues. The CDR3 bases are TGTGCCAGCAGCGTGTGGGACAATGAGCAGTTCTTC. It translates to CASSVWDNEQFF.

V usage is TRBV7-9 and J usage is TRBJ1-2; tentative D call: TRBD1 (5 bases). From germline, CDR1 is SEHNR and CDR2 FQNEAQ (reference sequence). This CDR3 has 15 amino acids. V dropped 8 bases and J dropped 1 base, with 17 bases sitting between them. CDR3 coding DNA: TGTGCCAGCGGTTCCGAGTGGGGGATTAACTATGGCTACACCTTC. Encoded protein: CASGSEWGINYGYTF.

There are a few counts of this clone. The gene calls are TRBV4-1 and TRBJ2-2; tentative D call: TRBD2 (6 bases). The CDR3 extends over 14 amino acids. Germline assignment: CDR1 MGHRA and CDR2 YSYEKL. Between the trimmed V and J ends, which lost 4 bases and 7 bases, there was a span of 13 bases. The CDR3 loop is CASSLPRGLGELFF. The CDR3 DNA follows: TGCGCCAGCAGCCTCCCGAGGGGACTCGGGGAGCTGTTTTTT.

The CDR3 nucleotides read TGTGCCAGCAGGACTATGGGAGGTGCTGGAAACACCATATATTTT. Encoded protein: CASRTMGGAGNTIYF. The chain recombines TRBV28 with TRBJ1-3; no clear D gene. Germline V CDR1 and CDR2: MDHEN, SYDVKM. The V end lost 6 bases, the J end lost 2 bases, and 14 bases lay between the germline ends. The CDR3 runs to 15 residues. The whole variable domain, remainder taken from reference TRBV28 and TRBJ1-3, is DVKVTQSSRYLVKRTGEKVFLECVQDMDHENMFWYRQDPGLGLRLIYFSYDVKMKEKGDIPEGYSVSREKKERFSLILESASTNQTSMYLCASRTMGGAGNTIYFGEGSWLTVV.

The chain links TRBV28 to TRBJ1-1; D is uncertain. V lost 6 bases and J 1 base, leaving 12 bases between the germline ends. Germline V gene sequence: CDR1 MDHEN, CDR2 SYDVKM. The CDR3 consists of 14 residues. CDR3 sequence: CASSIFSGNTEAFF. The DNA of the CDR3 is TGTGCCAGCAGCATCTTCTCTGGGAACACTGAAGCTTTCTTT.

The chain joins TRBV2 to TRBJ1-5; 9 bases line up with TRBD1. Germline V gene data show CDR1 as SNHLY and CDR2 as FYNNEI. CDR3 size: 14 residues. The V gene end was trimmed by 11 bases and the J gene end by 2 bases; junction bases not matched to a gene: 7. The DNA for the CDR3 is TGTGCCGGAAACCGGGACAGGGGCAATCAGCCCCAGCATTTT. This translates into CAGNRDRGNQPQHF.

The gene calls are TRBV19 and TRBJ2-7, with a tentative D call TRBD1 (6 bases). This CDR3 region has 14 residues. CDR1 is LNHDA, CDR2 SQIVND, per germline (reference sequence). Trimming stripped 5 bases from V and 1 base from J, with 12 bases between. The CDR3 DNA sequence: TGTGCCAGTAGTCTACAGGGTACTTCCTACGAGCAGTACTTC. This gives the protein CASSLQGTSYEQYF. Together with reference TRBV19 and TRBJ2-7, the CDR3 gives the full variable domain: DGGITQSPKYLFRKEGQNVTLSCEQNLNHDAMYWYRQDPGQGLRLIYYSQIVNDFQKGDIAEGYSVSREKKESFPLTVTSAQKNPTAFYLCASSLQGTSYEQYFGPGTRLTVT.

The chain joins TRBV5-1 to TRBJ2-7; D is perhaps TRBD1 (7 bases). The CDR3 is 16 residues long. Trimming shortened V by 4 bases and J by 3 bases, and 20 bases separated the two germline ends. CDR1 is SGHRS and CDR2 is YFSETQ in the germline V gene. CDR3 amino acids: CASSPEGMTGIYEQYF. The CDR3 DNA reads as TGCGCCAGCAGCCCGGAGGGAATGACAGGGATCTACGAGCAGTACTTC.

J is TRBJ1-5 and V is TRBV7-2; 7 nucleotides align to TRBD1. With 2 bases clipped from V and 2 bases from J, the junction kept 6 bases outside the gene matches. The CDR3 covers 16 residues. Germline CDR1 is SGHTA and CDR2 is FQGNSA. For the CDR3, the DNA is TGTGCCAGCAGCTTAACAGGGGCGATTGGCAATCAGCCCCAGCATTTT. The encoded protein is CASSLTGAIGNQPQHF.

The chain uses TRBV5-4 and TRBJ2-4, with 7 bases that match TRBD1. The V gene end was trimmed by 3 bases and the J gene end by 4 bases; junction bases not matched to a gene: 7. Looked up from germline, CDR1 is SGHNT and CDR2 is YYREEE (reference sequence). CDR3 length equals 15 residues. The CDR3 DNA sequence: TGTGCCAGCAGCTCCCGACAGGGCTCGAAAAACATTCAGTACTTC. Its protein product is CASSSRQGSKNIQYF.

The CDR3 coding sequence is TGTGCCAGCAGCCTTCTAGGGTCTAGCACAGATACGCAGTATTTT. This sequence encodes CASSLLGSSTDTQYF. This chain uses TRBV7-3 with TRBJ2-3; D is ambiguous. The CDR3 extends over 15 amino acids. Trimming took off 5 bases at V and 0 bases at J, with 12 bases between the two ends. Germline V CDR1 and CDR2: SGHTA, FQGTGA.

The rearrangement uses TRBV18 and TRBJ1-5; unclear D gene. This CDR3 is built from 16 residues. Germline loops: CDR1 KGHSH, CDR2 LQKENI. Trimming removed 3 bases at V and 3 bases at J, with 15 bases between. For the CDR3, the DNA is TGTGCCAGCTCACCTGGGCAGCCGAGCTCCAATCAGCCCCAGCATTTT. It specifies CASSPGQPSSNQPQHF. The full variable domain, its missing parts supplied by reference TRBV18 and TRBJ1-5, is NAGVMQNPRHLVRRRGQEARLRCSPMKGHSHVYWYRQLPEEGLKFMVYLQKENIIDESGMPKERFSAEFPKEGPSILRIQQVVRGDSAAYFCASSPGQPSSNQPQHFGDGTRLSIL.

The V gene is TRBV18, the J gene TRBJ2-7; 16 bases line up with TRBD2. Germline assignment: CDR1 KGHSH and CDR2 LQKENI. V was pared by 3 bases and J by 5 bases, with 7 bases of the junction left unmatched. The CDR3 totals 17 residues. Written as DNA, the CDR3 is TGTGCCAGCTCACCCCCGGGACTAGCGGGAGGGCACCACGAGCAGTACTTC. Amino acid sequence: CASSPPGLAGGHHEQYF.

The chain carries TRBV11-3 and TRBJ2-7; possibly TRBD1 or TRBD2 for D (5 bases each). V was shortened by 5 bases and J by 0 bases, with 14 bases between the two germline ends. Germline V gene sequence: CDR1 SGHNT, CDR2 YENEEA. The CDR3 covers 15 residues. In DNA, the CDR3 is TGTGCCAGCAGCCAGGGCGGACTTTTCTCCTACGAGCAGTACTTC. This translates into CASSQGGLFSYEQYF.

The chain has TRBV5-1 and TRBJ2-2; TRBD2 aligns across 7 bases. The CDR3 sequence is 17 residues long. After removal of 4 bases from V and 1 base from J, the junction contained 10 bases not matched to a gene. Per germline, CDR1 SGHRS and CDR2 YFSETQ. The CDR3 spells CASSGTLAAMNTGELFF. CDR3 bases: TGCGCCAGCAGCGGAACCCTAGCGGCTATGAACACCGGGGAGCTGTTTTTT.

In DNA form, the CDR3 reads TGTGCCAGCCGCGGGTCTAACTATGGCTACACCTTC. Protein product: CASRGSNYGYTF. The V call is TRBV6-1, the J call TRBJ1-2, with D unresolved. Trimming cost V 8 bases and J 0 bases, with 7 bases left between them. CDR1 and CDR2 from the germline V gene are MNHNS and SASEGT. This CDR3 spans 12 amino acids.

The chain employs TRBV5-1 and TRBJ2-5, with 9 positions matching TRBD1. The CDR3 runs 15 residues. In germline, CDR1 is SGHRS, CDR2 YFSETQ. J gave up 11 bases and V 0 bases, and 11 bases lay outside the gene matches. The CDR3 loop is CASSLVTGGWGEQYF. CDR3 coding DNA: TGCGCCAGCAGCTTGGTCACAGGGGGCTGGGGAGAGCAGTACTTC.

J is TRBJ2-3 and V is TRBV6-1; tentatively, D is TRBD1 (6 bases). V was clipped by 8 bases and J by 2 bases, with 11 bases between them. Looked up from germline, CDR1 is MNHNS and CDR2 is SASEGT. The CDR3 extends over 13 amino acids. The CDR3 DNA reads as TGTGCCAGCCAAGACAGGTTCACAGATACGCAGTATTTT. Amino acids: CASQDRFTDTQYF.

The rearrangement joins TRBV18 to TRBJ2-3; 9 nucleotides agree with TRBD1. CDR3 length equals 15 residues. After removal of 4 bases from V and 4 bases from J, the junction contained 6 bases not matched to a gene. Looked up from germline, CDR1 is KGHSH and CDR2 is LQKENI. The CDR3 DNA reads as TGTGCCAGCTCACACGACAGGGGGTCCGCAGATACGCAGTATTTT. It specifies CASSHDRGSADTQYF.

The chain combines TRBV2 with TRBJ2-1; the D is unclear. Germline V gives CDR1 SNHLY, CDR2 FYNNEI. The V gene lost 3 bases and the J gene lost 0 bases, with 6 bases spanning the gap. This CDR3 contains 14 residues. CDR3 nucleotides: TGTGCCAGCAGTGAGTTCAGCTCCTACAATGAGCAGTTCTTC. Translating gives CASSEFSSYNEQFF.

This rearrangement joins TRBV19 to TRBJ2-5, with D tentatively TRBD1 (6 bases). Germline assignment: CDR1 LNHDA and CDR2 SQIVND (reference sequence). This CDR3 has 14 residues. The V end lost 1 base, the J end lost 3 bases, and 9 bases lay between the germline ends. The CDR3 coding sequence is TGTGCCAGTAGTATAGCATCAGGGGAAGAGACCCAGTACTTC. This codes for CASSIASGEETQYF. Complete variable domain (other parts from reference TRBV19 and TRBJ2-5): DGGITQSPKYLFRKEGQNVTLSCEQNLNHDAMYWYRQDPGQGLRLIYYSQIVNDFQKGDIAEGYSVSREKKESFPLTVTSAQKNPTAFYLCASSIASGEETQYFGPGTRLLVL.

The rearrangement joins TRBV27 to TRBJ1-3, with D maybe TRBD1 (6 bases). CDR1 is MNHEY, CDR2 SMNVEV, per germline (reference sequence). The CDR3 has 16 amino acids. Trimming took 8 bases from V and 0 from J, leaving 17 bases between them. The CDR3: CASPPTRGASGNTIYF. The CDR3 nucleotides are TGTGCCAGCCCCCCTACCCGGGGGGCCTCTGGAAACACCATATATTTT.

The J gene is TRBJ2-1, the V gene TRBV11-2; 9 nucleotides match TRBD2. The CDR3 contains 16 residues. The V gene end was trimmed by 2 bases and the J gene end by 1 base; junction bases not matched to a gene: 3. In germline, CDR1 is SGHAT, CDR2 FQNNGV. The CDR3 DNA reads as TGTGCCAGCAGCTTACATAGCGGGAGTTCCTACAATGAGCAGTTCTTC. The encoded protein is CASSLHSGSSYNEQFF. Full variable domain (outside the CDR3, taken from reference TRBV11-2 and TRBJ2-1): EAGVAQSPRYKIIEKRQSVAFWCNPISGHATLYWYQQILGQGPKLLIQFQNNGVVDDSQLPKDRFSAERLKGVDSTLKIQPAKLEDSAVYLCASSLHSGSSYNEQFFGPGTRLTVL.

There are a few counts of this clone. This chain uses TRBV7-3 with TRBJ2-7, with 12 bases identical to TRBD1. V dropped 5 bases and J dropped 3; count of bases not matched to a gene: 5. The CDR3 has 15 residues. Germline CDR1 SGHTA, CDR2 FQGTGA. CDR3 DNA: TGTGCCAGCAGCGCCGGGACAGGGGGCGGCTACGAGCAGTACTTC. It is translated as CASSAGTGGGYEQYF.

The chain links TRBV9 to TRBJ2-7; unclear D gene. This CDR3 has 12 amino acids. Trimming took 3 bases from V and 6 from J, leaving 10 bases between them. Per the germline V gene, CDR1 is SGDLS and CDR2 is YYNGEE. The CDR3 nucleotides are TGTGCCAGCAGCGCCCGAGTGGGCGAGCAGTACTTC. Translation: CASSARVGEQYF.